In its sample, the clone carrying this TCR beta chain was seen a few times. The sample belongs to a study of T-cell reconstitution after alpha-beta-depleted transplantation in children. During its preparation, the TCRbeta library received unique molecular identifiers. TCRdb used MiXCR to reprocess the PCR reads, holding one entry per CDR3 protein. The sample shows approximately 400,000 distinct CDR3 sequences, about 11% of them seen only once. The CDR3 contains 13 residues. CDR1 and CDR2 from the germline V gene are MNHEY and SVGAGI. Trimming cost V 2 bases and J 10 bases, with 14 bases left between them.

The chain carries TRBV6-5 and TRBJ1-1, with TRBD1 as a possible D gene (5 bases). This specimen consisted of PBMCs from the stem cell graft donor, obtained from the stem cell graft. The TCR sequence derives from a human donor who donated a stem cell graft to a child with acute myeloid leukemia. CDR3 DNA sequence: TGTGCCAGCAGTTACGGTCAGGGCTCGGTAGCTTTCTTT. This translates into CASSYGQGSVAFF.